The 27 T cell receptor beta chains listed next were all sequenced from one sample in a study of T cell changes during pregnancy in multiple sclerosis. The table came from immunoSEQ multiplex PCR; TCRdb's copy has only in-frame clones and leaves some out. The sample contains 65,000 to 90,000 clones, over 80% of which appear only once. The specimen was peripheral blood, collected in the third trimester of pregnancy. Receptors were obtained from a female donor in good health, enrolled as a control in a pregnancy study.

The chain recombines TRBV5-4 with TRBJ2-6; no reliable D call. This CDR3 is 14 amino acids long. Looked up from germline, CDR1 is SGHNT and CDR2 is YYREEE (reference sequence). V lost 3 bases and J 1 base, leaving 5 bases between the germline ends. As DNA, the CDR3 is TGTGCCAGCAGCTCCGTTTCTGGGGCCAACGTCCTGACTTTC. Translation gives CASSSVSGANVLTF. Complete variable domain (other parts from reference TRBV5-4 and TRBJ2-6): ETGVTQSPTHLIKTRGQQVTLRCSSQSGHNTVSWYQQALGQGPQFIFQYYREEENGRGNFPPRFSGLQFPNYSSELNVNALELDDSALYLCASSSVSGANVLTFGAGSRLTVL.

The chain recombines TRBV10-1 with TRBJ2-7; 10 nucleotides match TRBD1. Germline assignment: CDR1 WNHNN and CDR2 SYGVQD (reference sequence). This CDR3 is built from 15 residues. J was trimmed by 3 bases and V by 9 bases; bases with no gene match: 11. CDR3 nucleotides: TGCGCCAGAACGGGGGGGACAGGGGCCGACTACGAGCAGTACTTC. It specifies CARTGGTGADYEQYF.

The chain employs TRBV28 and TRBJ1-2, with TRBD1 matching 10 bases. CDR1 MDHEN and CDR2 SYDVKM come from the germline V gene. The length of the CDR3 is 15 residues. The ends lost 3 bases at V and 8 bases at J; junction bases unmatched: 9. The CDR3 DNA follows: TGTGCCAGCAGTTTTCAGGGACAGGGGATAAGAGGCTACACCTTC. It yields the protein CASSFQGQGIRGYTF.

The rearrangement uses TRBV13 and TRBJ1-2; TRBD1 might be the D (5 bases). The length of the CDR3 is 13 residues. From germline, CDR1 is PRHDT and CDR2 FYEKMQ (reference sequence). The V end was cut by 4 bases, the J end by 6 bases, with 12 bases between. The CDR3 bases are TGTGCCAGCAGCTCGTCCTTAGGGGATGGCTACACCTTC. Encoded protein: CASSSSLGDGYTF.

This clone was found once. V usage is TRBV7-6 and J usage is TRBJ1-3, with D maybe TRBD1 (6 bases). V dropped 1 base and J dropped 2 bases, with 15 bases sitting between them. Germline CDR1 reads SGHVS; CDR2 reads FNYEAQ. The CDR3 contains 17 residues. In nucleotides, the CDR3 is TGTGCCAGCAGCTTAGAGGGGGACACCAACACTGGAAACACCATATATTTT. As protein: CASSLEGDTNTGNTIYF.

The J gene is TRBJ1-6, the V gene TRBV19; 12 bases agree with TRBD1. V trimming: 5 bases; J trimming: 7 bases; junction bases outside the gene matches: 12. CDR3 length equals 18 residues. CDR1 is LNHDA, CDR2 SQIVND, per germline (reference sequence). The CDR3 DNA sequence: TGTGCCAGTAGTCCCCGGGACAGGGGGCTCGGTTCGAATTCACCCCTCCACTTT. It specifies CASSPRDRGLGSNSPLHF.

The rearrangement links TRBV5-1 to TRBJ1-1; D is perhaps TRBD1 (5 bases). This CDR3 contains 20 residues. Between the trimmed V and J ends, which lost 4 bases and 0 bases, there was a span of 28 bases. The germline V gene encodes CDR1 SGHRS and CDR2 YFSETQ. The CDR3 region has the DNA TGCGCCAGCAGCACGGGGGGGTTATTGAGGCAGGAGGCGATGAACACTGAAGCTTTCTTT. It translates to CASSTGGLLRQEAMNTEAFF.

The rearrangement links TRBV11-2 to TRBJ2-7, with TRBD2 matching over 8 bases. The junction had 7 bases not matched to a gene; V was cut back by 2 bases and J by 4 bases. The CDR3 extends over 15 amino acids. Looked up from germline, CDR1 is SGHAT and CDR2 is FQNNGV. The CDR3 coding sequence is TGTGCCAGCAGCTTACCAAGCGGGGGTAGGTACGAGCAGTACTTC. Translation: CASSLPSGGRYEQYF.

This rearrangement joins TRBV7-8 to TRBJ2-7, with 8 bases identical to TRBD1. The V gene end was trimmed by 4 bases and the J gene end by 2 bases; junction bases not matched to a gene: 1. CDR3 length: 13 amino acids. The germline gives CDR1 SGHVS, CDR2 FQNEAQ. CDR3 protein: CASSSRGPYEQYF. The CDR3 DNA sequence: TGTGCCAGCAGCTCCAGGGGGCCCTACGAGCAGTACTTC.

The chain carries TRBV5-6 and TRBJ2-7; a possible D gene is TRBD2 (6 bases). Germline-derived CDR1 and CDR2 are SGHDT and YYEEEE. The CDR3 runs 17 residues. Trimming pared 4 bases from V and 5 bases from J, leaving 25 bases between. DNA of the CDR3: TGTGCCAGCAGCCAGCGGAAGATTAAGACTAGGTTCCACGAGCAGTACTTC. The encoded protein is CASSQRKIKTRFHEQYF.

The table lists this clone with a count of one. The chain combines TRBV5-1 with TRBJ1-2, with D perhaps matching TRBD1 (5 bases). This CDR3 has 12 amino acids. The germline V and J ends were trimmed by 5 bases and 5 bases, with 10 bases remaining between them. The germline V gene encodes CDR1 SGHRS and CDR2 YFSETQ. CDR3: CASSQGDYGYTF. Here the CDR3 DNA reads TGCGCCAGCAGTCAGGGTGATTATGGCTACACCTTC.

The CDR3 region has the DNA TGTGCCGCCGCCAATCGAGGGGAGACCCAGTACTTC. This gives the protein CAAANRGETQYF. V usage is TRBV6-5 and J usage is TRBJ2-5; TRBD2 is a possible D gene (5 bases). CDR3 length: 12 residues. V shed 11 bases and J shed 5 bases, with 15 bases lying between them. Germline V lookup: CDR1 MNHEY, CDR2 SVGAGI.

The chain employs TRBV6-5 and TRBJ2-7; TRBD2 matches at 10 bases. Germline CDR1 MNHEY, CDR2 SVGAGI. This CDR3 has 15 amino acids. J lost 4 bases, V lost 0 bases, and 3 bases had no gene match. The CDR3 nucleotides read TGTGCCAGCAGTTACTCTGGGACTAGCGCTTACGAGCAGTACTTC. This translates into CASSYSGTSAYEQYF.

The chain is built from TRBV29-1 and TRBJ1-1, with 10 bases aligning to TRBD1. Germline CDR1 is SQVTM and CDR2 is ANQGSEA. This CDR3 spans 15 amino acids. V dropped 4 bases and J dropped 4; count of bases not matched to a gene: 9. CDR3 region: CSVGSRGQGGTEAFF. CDR3 DNA: TGCAGCGTTGGATCCCGAGGACAGGGGGGCACTGAAGCTTTCTTT.

The V gene is TRBV2, the J gene TRBJ2-3, with TRBD2 matching 11 bases. The trim removed 6 bases at V and 2 bases at J, leaving 1 base unmatched. Germline values: CDR1 SNHLY, CDR2 FYNNEI. This CDR3 has 14 residues. Here the CDR3 reads CASRTSGATDTQYF. The CDR3 DNA reads TGTGCCAGCAGGACTAGCGGGGCCACAGATACGCAGTATTTT.

The genes are TRBV28 and TRBJ1-6; TRBD1 agrees at 9 bases. Losses at the gene ends were 5 bases for V and 9 bases for J; bases not matched to a gene: 11. CDR3 length: 16 residues. Germline CDR1 and CDR2: MDHEN and SYDVKM. Written as DNA, the CDR3 is TGTGCCAGCAGTACCGGGACAGGGCACTGGGCTTCACCCCTCCACTTT. This encodes CASSTGTGHWASPLHF.

The chain has TRBV5-6 and TRBJ2-1; TRBD2 is a possible D gene (6 bases). Trimming left V 0 bases short and J 13 bases short, with 20 bases between. CDR3 length: 15 residues. Looked up from germline, CDR1 is SGHDT and CDR2 is YYEEEE. The CDR3 DNA reads as TGTGCCAGCAGCTTGGCCGTTGTTGGGCGGGGCGGCCAGTTCTTC. It codes for CASSLAVVGRGGQFF. Complete variable domain (other parts from reference TRBV5-6 and TRBJ2-1): DAGVTQSPTHLIKTRGQQVTLRCSPKSGHDTVSWYQQALGQGPQFIFQYYEEEERQRGNFPDRFSGHQFPNYSSELNVNALLLGDSALYLCASSLAVVGRGGQFFGPGTRLTVL.

This chain uses TRBV27 with TRBJ2-1; TRBD2 might be the D (5 bases). CDR1 is MNHEY and CDR2 is SMNVEV in the germline V gene (reference sequence). V gave up 2 bases and J gave up 7 bases, with 12 bases separating them. This CDR3 spans 14 amino acids. The CDR3, as DNA: TGTGCCAGCAGTTTAAGTCAGACTATAAATGAGCAGTTCTTC. Amino acid sequence: CASSLSQTINEQFF.

This chain connects TRBV19 to TRBJ1-3, with D perhaps TRBD1 (5 bases). Trimming shortened V by 8 bases and J by 3 bases, and 11 bases separated the two germline ends. The CDR3 totals 13 residues. Germline V gene sequence: CDR1 LNHDA, CDR2 SQIVND (reference sequence). The CDR3 loop reads CASGRADGNTIYF. The CDR3 region has the DNA TGTGCCAGTGGCAGGGCCGATGGAAACACCATATATTTT.

The chain employs TRBV27 and TRBJ2-2; D is perhaps TRBD2 (7 bases). Germline-derived CDR1 and CDR2 are MNHEY and SMNVEV (reference sequence). The CDR3 runs to 15 residues. V was cut by 9 bases and J by 5 bases, with 19 bases left in between. The CDR3: CASGTGGQGTGELFF. CDR3 coding DNA: TGTGCCAGTGGGACGGGGGGCCAGGGGACCGGGGAGCTGTTTTTT.

The CDR3: CASSRRPAGEDIQYF. For the CDR3, the DNA is TGTGCCAGCAGCCGGAGGCCAGCGGGAGAGGACATTCAGTACTTC. V is TRBV14 and J is TRBJ2-4; 8 nucleotides match TRBD2. This CDR3 is 15 amino acids long. Germline CDR1 is SGHDN and CDR2 is FVKESK. The junction had 10 bases not matched to a gene; V was cut back by 4 bases and J by 8 bases. Full variable domain (missing parts from reference TRBV14 and TRBJ2-4): EAGVTQFPSHSVIEKGQTVTLRCDPISGHDNLYWYRRVMGKEIKFLLHFVKESKQDESGMPNNRFLAERTGGTYSTLKVQPAELEDSGVYFCASSRRPAGEDIQYFGAGTRLSVL.

V gene TRBV7-9 combines with J gene TRBJ1-2; 11 bases map to TRBD1. This CDR3 has 15 amino acids. The J segment lost 7 bases and the V segment lost 2 bases, leaving 6 bases of the junction unmatched. Germline CDR1 reads SEHNR; CDR2 reads FQNEAQ (reference sequence). Written as DNA, the CDR3 is TGTGCCAGCAGCTTACGCGGACAGGGGGCGAGTGGCTACACCTTC. Amino acid sequence: CASSLRGQGASGYTF.

V and J are TRBV28 and TRBJ1-1; D remains unclear. This CDR3 spans 16 amino acids. CDR1 is MDHEN and CDR2 is SYDVKM in the germline V gene. Trimming left V 3 bases short and J 1 base short, with 15 bases between. CDR3 coding DNA: TGTGCCAGCAGTTTTACGGGGTGGGTGTGGAACACTGAAGCTTTCTTT. It specifies CASSFTGWVWNTEAFF.

The V gene is TRBV4-1, the J gene TRBJ1-1; D is uncertain. CDR3 length: 15 amino acids. V lost 1 base and J 4 bases, leaving 13 bases between the germline ends. Germline values: CDR1 MGHRA, CDR2 YSYEKL. The CDR3 region is CASSQGLGDGTEAFF. CDR3 DNA sequence: TGCGCCAGCAGCCAAGGGCTGGGAGATGGCACTGAAGCTTTCTTT.

The chain is built from TRBV28 and TRBJ2-3, with a weak D call TRBD2 (6 bases). V lost 6 bases, J lost 0 bases, and 19 bases lay in between. Germline-derived CDR1 and CDR2 are MDHEN and SYDVKM. The CDR3 covers 17 residues. The CDR3: CASSRAGGRPSTDTQYF. DNA of the CDR3: TGTGCCAGCAGCCGAGCCGGGGGACGGCCTAGCACAGATACGCAGTATTTT.

The chain links TRBV6-4 to TRBJ2-3, with TRBD2 identical over 10 bases. The CDR3 loop spans 15 amino acids. V shed 10 bases, J shed 1 base, and the junction held 8 bases outside the gene matches. In germline, CDR1 is MRHNA, CDR2 SNTAGT. The CDR3 DNA follows: TGTGCCACCTTGCTAGCGGGAGCTTGCACAGATACGCAGTATTTT. Its protein is CATLLAGACTDTQYF.

This chain connects TRBV5-1 to TRBJ1-4; TRBD1 aligns across 7 bases. The CDR3 consists of 16 residues. After removal of 0 bases from V and 8 bases from J, the junction contained 10 bases not matched to a gene. Germline lookup yields CDR1 SGHRS and CDR2 YFSETQ. The CDR3 reads CASSLGAGGEVEKLFF. The CDR3 region has the DNA TGCGCCAGCAGCTTGGGCGCAGGGGGAGAAGTGGAAAAACTGTTTTTT. Full variable domain (rest looked up from reference TRBV5-1 and TRBJ1-4): KAGVTQTPRYLIKTRGQQVTLSCSPISGHRSVSWYQQTPGQGLQFLFEYFSETQRNKGNFPGRFSGRQFSNSRSEMNVSTLELGDSALYLCASSLGAGGEVEKLFFGSGTQLSVL.